The 27 T cell receptor beta chains reported below all come from one sample, sequenced in a study of CXCR3-negative and CXCR3-positive naive CD8 T cells. Carrying UMI labels, the TRB cDNA libraries were prepared through 5' RACE. With the 5' RACE reads reprocessed, TCRdb shows one record per CDR3 protein and no DNA. The table lists 150,000 to 170,000 distinct CDR3 sequences. The antigens of these receptors remain unknown. Notes on the study in general: Relative to CXCR3-negative naive cells, CXCR3-positive naive cells had more hydrophobic TRB CDR3s.

The sample taken for sequencing was naive CXCR3+ CD8+ T cells from blood. Subset given: CD45RO-CCR7+CD27+CD95- naive CD8+ T cells expressing CXCR3 (TNR3+). The source of these receptors is a human donor in good health. Some clones in this sample may be carry-over from other donors' samples.

The chain couples TRBV6-6 to TRBJ2-2; there is no DNA to check the TCRdb D call of TRBD1. Germline V gives CDR1 MNHNY, CDR2 SVGAGI (reference sequence). The CDR3 loop spans 12 amino acids. The CDR3 loop is CASSYGGGELFF.

This chain uses TRBV28 with TRBJ2-5; TCRdb designates TRBD2, a call that cannot be tested without DNA. The CDR3 runs to 14 residues. Germline V CDR1 and CDR2: MDHEN, SYDVKM. CDR3: CASSFPLRQETQYF.

CDR3 protein: CARTGEGGQNQPQHF. The chain recombines TRBV25-1 with TRBJ1-5; without DNA, the TCRdb call of TRBD1 cannot be checked. The length of the CDR3 is 15 residues. Germline CDR1 reads MGHDK; CDR2 reads SYGVNS. The whole variable domain, remainder taken from reference TRBV25-1 and TRBJ1-5, is EADIYQTPRYLVIGTGKKITLECSQTMGHDKMYWYQQDPGMELHLIHYSYGVNSTEKGDLSSESTVSRIRTEHFPLTLESARPSHTSQYLCARTGEGGQNQPQHFGDGTRLSIL.

This sequence joins TRBV20-1 and TRBJ2-7; without DNA, the TCRdb call of TRBD1 cannot be checked. CDR3 length equals 12 residues. Germline CDR1 is DFQATT and CDR2 is SNEGSKA (reference sequence). The CDR3 here is CSAREGPLEQYF.

The genes are TRBV4-3 and TRBJ2-5; absent DNA, TCRdb's TRBD2 call cannot be checked. Germline CDR1 is LGHNA and CDR2 is YSLEER. The CDR3 totals 17 residues. The chain's CDR3 is CASSLGVAGGSGETQYF.

This rearrangement joins TRBV6-5 to TRBJ2-1; TCRdb names TRBD2, which stays unverified in the absence of DNA. CDR3 length equals 17 residues. Germline V gene sequence: CDR1 MNHEY, CDR2 SVGAGI. CDR3 in amino acids: CASSYSPLAGPLGWQFF.

J is TRBJ2-7 and V is TRBV4-2. Germline CDR1 LGHNA, CDR2 YNFKEQ. The CDR3 has 12 amino acids. The CDR3 spells CASSQGFSEQYF.

The chain has TRBV6-5 and TRBJ2-3; TCRdb proposes TRBD2, but this gene call is untestable without DNA. The CDR3 has 16 residues. The germline gives CDR1 MNHEY, CDR2 SVGAGI. The CDR3 sequence is CASSYRRTSITDTQYF.

The rearrangement uses TRBV7-6 and TRBJ2-1; absent DNA, TCRdb's TRBD1 call cannot be checked. Germline V gene sequence: CDR1 SGHVS, CDR2 FNYEAQ. This CDR3 is built from 18 residues. CDR3 residues: CASSPIPSRGSPYNEQLF.

The chain carries TRBV6-1 and TRBJ2-1; the TRBD2 assignment by TCRdb is unverifiable without DNA. CDR1 is MNHNS, CDR2 SASEGT, per germline. This CDR3 spans 16 amino acids. The chain's CDR3 is CASSDPGLASYNEQFF.

The chain joins TRBV27 to TRBJ2-7; TCRdb's D call of TRBD1 is untestable without DNA. This CDR3 contains 15 residues. Germline CDR1 is MNHEY and CDR2 is SMNVEV (reference sequence). CDR3 loop: CASTTRDRLEREQYF.

The genes are TRBV4-3 and TRBJ2-3; TCRdb picks TRBD2, but there is no DNA to check that call. The CDR3 runs 16 residues. Germline V CDR1 and CDR2: LGHNA, YSLEER. CDR3 residues: CASSQDMTGGPDTQYF.

The chain joins TRBV7-9 to TRBJ1-4; TCRdb selects TRBD1, and the lack of DNA leaves this call unchecked. The CDR3 length is 12 residues. Germline CDR1 SEHNR, CDR2 FQNEAQ (reference sequence). This chain's CDR3 is CASKPGDEKLFF.

The rearrangement links TRBV7-9 to TRBJ2-5. CDR1 SEHNR and CDR2 FQNEAQ come from the germline V gene (reference sequence). The CDR3 contains 12 residues. The CDR3 sequence: CASTQDQETQYF.

The V and J genes are TRBV20-1 and TRBJ1-2; TCRdb designates TRBD1, a call that cannot be tested without DNA. Per the germline V gene, CDR1 is DFQATT and CDR2 is SNEGSKA (reference sequence). This CDR3 comprises 14 residues. The CDR3 protein is CSATGRTTNYGYTF.

V gene TRBV28 combines with J gene TRBJ2-7; TCRdb selects TRBD1, and the lack of DNA leaves this call unchecked. The CDR3 runs 16 residues. In germline, CDR1 is MDHEN, CDR2 SYDVKM. CDR3 loop: CASSQDRGSLIYEQYF.

The chain uses TRBV7-9 and TRBJ1-1; TCRdb selects TRBD1, and the lack of DNA leaves this call unchecked. The CDR3 extends over 13 amino acids. CDR1 and CDR2 from the germline V gene are SEHNR and FQNEAQ (reference sequence). This chain's CDR3 is CASTPATGREAFF.

The gene calls are TRBV6-6 and TRBJ2-7; TCRdb lists TRBD1, though no DNA is available to test this call. The germline V gene has CDR1 MNHNY and CDR2 SVGAGI (reference sequence). This CDR3 has 17 residues. CDR3 residues: CASSYSGQGSLSYEQYF.

This sequence joins TRBV5-6 and TRBJ1-2; absent DNA, TCRdb's TRBD1 call cannot be checked. Germline CDR1 is SGHDT and CDR2 is YYEEEE. The CDR3 runs to 15 residues. CDR3 loop: CASSLAGTGRFGYTF.

The V and J genes are TRBV6-2 or TRBV6-3 and TRBJ1-2; as DNA is missing, the TRBD1 call by TCRdb cannot be tested. The CDR3 consists of 14 residues. The germline V gene encodes CDR1 MNHEY and CDR2 SVGEGT. CDR3 region: CASSHRDVDGGYTF.

V usage is TRBV7-7 and J usage is TRBJ2-5. This CDR3 has 13 residues. Germline V gene data show CDR1 as SSHAT and CDR2 as FNYEAQ (reference sequence). The CDR3 is CASSLAVRETQYF.

The rearrangement uses TRBV10-3 and TRBJ2-1; as DNA is missing, the TRBD1 call by TCRdb cannot be tested. The V gene's germline CDR1 is ENHRY and CDR2 SYGVKD. The length of the CDR3 is 19 residues. CDR3 region: CAISESTWTGGMDYNEQFF.

The chain carries TRBV7-9 and TRBJ2-3; TCRdb's D call, TRBD1, is unchecked because there is no DNA. Germline loops: CDR1 SEHNR, CDR2 FQNEAQ (reference sequence). CDR3 length equals 14 residues. The CDR3 reads CASSSDREVDTQYF.

The J gene is TRBJ2-7, the V gene TRBV5-4; TCRdb designates TRBD1, a call that cannot be tested without DNA. Germline CDR1 is SGHNT and CDR2 is YYREEE (reference sequence). CDR3 size: 16 residues. The CDR3 here is CASSFRTVDRAHEQYF.

This sequence joins TRBV5-1 and TRBJ2-7. Germline V gives CDR1 SGHRS, CDR2 YFSETQ. The CDR3 is 13 amino acids. The CDR3 reads CASSLEGSHEQYF.

The CDR3 here is CASSSTSGGNEQFF. This rearrangement joins TRBV6-2 or TRBV6-3 to TRBJ2-1; TCRdb designates TRBD2, a call that cannot be tested without DNA. The CDR3 spans 14 residues. CDR1 is MNHEY, CDR2 SVGEGT, per germline.

The chain carries TRBV6-5 and TRBJ2-1; TCRdb returns TRBD2, unconfirmable since there is no DNA. In germline, CDR1 is MNHEY, CDR2 SVGAGI. This CDR3 region has 15 residues. This chain's CDR3 is CASSPQSGRPDEQFF.